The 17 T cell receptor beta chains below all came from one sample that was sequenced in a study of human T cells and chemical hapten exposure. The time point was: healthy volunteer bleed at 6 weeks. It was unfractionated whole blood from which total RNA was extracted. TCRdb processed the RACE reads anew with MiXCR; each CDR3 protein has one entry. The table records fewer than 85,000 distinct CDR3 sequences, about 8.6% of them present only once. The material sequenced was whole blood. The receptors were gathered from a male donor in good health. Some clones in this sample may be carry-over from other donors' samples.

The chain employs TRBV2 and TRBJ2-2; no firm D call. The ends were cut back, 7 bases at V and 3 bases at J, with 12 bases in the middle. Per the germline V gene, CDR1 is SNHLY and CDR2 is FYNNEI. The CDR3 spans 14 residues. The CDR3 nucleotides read TGTGCCAGCATGGTCGTCACTCACACCGGGGAGCTGTTTTTT. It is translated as CASMVVTHTGELFF.

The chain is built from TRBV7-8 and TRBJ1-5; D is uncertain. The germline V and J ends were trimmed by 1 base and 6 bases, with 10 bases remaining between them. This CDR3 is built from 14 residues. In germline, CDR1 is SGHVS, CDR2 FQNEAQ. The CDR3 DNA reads TGTGCCAGCAGCTTAGTGGGCGGACTTCAGCCCCAGCATTTT. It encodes CASSLVGGLQPQHF. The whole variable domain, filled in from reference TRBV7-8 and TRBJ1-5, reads GAGVSQSPRYKVAKRGQDVALRCDPISGHVSLFWYQQALGQGPEFLTYFQNEAQLDKSGLPSDRFFAERPEGSVSTLKIQRTQQEDSAVYLCASSLVGGLQPQHFGDGTRLSIL.

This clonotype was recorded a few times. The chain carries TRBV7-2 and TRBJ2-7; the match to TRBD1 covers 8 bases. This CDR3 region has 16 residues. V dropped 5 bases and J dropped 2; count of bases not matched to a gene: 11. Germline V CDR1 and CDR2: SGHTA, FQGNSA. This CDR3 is CASSPIRDRITYEQYF. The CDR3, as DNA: TGTGCCAGCAGCCCAATCCGGGACAGGATTACCTACGAGCAGTACTTC.

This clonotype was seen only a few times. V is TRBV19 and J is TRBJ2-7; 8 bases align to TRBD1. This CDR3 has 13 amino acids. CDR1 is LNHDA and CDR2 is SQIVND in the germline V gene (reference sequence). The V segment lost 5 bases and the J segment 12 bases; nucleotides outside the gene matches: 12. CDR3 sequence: CASSSTGTGPAYF. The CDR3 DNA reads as TGTGCCAGTAGTTCGACAGGGACAGGCCCCGCGTACTTC.

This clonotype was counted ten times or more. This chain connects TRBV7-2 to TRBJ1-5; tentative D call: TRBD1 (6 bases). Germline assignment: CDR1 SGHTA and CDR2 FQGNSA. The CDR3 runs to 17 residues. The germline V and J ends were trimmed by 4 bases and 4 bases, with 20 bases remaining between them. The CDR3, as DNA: TGTGCCAGCAGCTCCACCGGGGGCTACCCCAATAATCAGCCCCAGCATTTT. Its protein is CASSSTGGYPNNQPQHF.

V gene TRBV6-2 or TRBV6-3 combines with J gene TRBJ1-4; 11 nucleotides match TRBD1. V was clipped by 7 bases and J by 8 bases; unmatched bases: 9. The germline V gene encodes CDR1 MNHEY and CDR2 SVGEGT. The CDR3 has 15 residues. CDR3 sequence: CASTHGRDRGEKLFF. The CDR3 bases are TGTGCCAGCACCCACGGACGGGACAGGGGGGAAAAACTGTTTTTT.

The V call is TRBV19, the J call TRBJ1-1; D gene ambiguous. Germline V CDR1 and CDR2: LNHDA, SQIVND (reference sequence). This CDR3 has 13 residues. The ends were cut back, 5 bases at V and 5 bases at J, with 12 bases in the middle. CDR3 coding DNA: TGTGCCAGTAGTCAGGACTTGGATACTGAAGCTTTCTTT. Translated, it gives CASSQDLDTEAFF.

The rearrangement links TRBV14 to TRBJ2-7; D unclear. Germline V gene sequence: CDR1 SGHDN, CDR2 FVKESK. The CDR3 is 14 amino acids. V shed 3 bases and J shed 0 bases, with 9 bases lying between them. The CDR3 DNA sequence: TGTGCCAGCAGCCACCCCAAATACTCCTACGAGCAGTACTTC. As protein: CASSHPKYSYEQYF. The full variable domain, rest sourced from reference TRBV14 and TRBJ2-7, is EAGVTQFPSHSVIEKGQTVTLRCDPISGHDNLYWYRRVMGKEIKFLLHFVKESKQDESGMPNNRFLAERTGGTYSTLKVQPAELEDSGVYFCASSHPKYSYEQYFGPGTRLTVT.

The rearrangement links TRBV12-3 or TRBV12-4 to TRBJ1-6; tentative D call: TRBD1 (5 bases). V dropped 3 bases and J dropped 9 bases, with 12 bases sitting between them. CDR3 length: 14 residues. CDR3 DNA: TGTGCCAGCAGTTTTGAGGGGTTGGGTTCACCCCTCCACTTT. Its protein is CASSFEGLGSPLHF.

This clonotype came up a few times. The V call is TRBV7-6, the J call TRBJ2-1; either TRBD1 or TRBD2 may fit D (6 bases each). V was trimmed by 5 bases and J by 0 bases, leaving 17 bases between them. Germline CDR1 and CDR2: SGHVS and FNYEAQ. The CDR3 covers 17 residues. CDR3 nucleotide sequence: TGTGCCAGCAGCCTCAAAGAGGGGGAGGTCTCCTACAATGAGCAGTTCTTC. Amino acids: CASSLKEGEVSYNEQFF.

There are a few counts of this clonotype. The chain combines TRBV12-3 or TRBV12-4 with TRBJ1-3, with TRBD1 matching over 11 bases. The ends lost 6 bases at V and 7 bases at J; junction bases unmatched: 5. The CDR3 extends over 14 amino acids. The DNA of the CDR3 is TGTGCCAGCAGATCGGGACAGGGGGTCAACACCATATATTTT. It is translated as CASRSGQGVNTIYF.

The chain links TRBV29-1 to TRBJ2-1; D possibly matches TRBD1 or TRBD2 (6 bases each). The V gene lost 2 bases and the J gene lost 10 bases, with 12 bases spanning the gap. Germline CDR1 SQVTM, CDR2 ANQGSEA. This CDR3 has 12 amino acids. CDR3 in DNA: TGCAGCGTTGAACGGGGGCTAGGGGAGCAGTTCTTC. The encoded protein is CSVERGLGEQFF.

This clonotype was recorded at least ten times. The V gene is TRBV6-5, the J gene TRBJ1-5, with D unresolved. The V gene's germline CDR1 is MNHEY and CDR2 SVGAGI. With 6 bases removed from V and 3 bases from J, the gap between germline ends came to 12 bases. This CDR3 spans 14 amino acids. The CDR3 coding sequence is TGTGCCAGCAGCGACGGACGGCCCAATCAGCCCCAGCATTTT. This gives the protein CASSDGRPNQPQHF.

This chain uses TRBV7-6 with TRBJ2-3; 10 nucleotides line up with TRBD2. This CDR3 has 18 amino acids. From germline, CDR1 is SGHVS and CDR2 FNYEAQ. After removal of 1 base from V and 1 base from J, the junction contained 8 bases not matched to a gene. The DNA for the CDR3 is TGTGCCAGCAGCTTAGTGAGCGGGAGGGCCCCGGGCACAGATACGCAGTATTTT. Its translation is CASSLVSGRAPGTDTQYF.

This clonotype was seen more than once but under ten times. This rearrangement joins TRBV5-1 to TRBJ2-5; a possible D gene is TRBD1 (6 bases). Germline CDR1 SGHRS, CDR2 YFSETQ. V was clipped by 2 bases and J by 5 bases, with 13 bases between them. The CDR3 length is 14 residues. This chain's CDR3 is CASSLGEGEETQYF. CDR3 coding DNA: TGCGCCAGCAGCTTAGGAGAGGGGGAGGAGACCCAGTACTTC.

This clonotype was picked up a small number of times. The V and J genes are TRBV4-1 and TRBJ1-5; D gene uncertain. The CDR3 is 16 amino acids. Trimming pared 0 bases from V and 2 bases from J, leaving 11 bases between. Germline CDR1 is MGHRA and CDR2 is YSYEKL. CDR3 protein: CASSQDDGVGNQPQHF. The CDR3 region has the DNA TGCGCCAGCAGCCAAGATGACGGAGTGGGCAATCAGCCCCAGCATTTT.

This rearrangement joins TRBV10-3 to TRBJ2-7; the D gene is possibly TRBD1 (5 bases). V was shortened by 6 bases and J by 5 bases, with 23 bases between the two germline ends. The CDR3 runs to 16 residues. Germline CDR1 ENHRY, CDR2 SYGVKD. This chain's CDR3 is CAISARQGTSNHEQYF. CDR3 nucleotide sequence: TGTGCCATCAGCGCTCGGCAGGGCACATCCAACCACGAGCAGTACTTC.